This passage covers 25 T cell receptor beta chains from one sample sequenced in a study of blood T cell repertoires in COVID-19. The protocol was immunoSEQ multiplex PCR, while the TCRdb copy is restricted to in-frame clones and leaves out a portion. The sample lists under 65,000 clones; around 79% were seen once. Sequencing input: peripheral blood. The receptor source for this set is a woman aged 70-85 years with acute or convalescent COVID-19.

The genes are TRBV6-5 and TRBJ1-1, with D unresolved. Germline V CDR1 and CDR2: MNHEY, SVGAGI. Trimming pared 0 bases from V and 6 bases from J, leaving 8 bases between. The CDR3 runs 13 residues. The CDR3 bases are TGTGCCAGCAGTTACTCGAGGGCCGCTGAAGCTTTCTTT. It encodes CASSYSRAAEAFF.

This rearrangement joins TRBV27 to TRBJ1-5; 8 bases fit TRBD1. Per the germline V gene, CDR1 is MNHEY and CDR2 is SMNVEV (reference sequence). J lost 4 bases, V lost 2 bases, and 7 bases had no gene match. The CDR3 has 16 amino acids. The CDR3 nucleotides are TGTGCCAGCAGTTTAAAGGGCCAGGGGGCTAATCAGCCCCAGCATTTT. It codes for CASSLKGQGANQPQHF.

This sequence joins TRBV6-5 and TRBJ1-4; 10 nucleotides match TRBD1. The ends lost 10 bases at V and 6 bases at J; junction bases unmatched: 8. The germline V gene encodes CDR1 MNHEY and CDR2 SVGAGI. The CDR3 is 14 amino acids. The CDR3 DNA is TGTGCCACCAGGACAGGGGGTTTAGATGAAAAACTGTTTTTT. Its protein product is CATRTGGLDEKLFF.

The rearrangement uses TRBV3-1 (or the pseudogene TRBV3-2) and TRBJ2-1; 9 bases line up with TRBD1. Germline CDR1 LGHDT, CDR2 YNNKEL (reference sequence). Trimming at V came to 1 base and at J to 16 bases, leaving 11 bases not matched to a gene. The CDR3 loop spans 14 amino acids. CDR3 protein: CASSQVFGDRENFF. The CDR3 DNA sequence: TGTGCCAGCAGCCAAGTCTTTGGGGACAGGGAAAATTTCTTC.

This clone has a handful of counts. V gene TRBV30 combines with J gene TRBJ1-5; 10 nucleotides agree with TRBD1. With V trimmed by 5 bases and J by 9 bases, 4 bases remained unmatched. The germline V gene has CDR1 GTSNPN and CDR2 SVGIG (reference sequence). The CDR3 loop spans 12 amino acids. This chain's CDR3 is CAWGQGERPQHF. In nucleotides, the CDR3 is TGTGCCTGGGGACAGGGGGAGAGGCCCCAGCATTTT.

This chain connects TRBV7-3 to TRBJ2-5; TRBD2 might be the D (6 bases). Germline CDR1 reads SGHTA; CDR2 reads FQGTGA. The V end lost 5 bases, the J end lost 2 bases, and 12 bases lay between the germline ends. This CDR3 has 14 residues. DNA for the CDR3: TGTGCCAGCAGCCCCGGGACTGTTCAAGAGACCCAGTACTTC. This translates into CASSPGTVQETQYF.

The CDR3 spells CASSPPRHYGYTF. In DNA, the CDR3 is TGTGCCAGCAGCCCGCCCCGACATTATGGCTACACCTTC. The V and J genes are TRBV14 and TRBJ1-2; D is uncertain. The ends were cut back, 4 bases at V and 5 bases at J, with 11 bases in the middle. CDR1 and CDR2 from the germline V gene are SGHDN and FVKESK. The CDR3 sequence is 13 residues long.

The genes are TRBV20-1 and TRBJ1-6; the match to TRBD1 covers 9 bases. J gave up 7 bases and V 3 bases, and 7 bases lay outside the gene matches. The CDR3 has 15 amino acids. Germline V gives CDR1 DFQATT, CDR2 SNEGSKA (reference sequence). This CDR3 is CSASFGTGRNSPLHF. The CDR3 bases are TGCAGTGCTAGTTTCGGGACAGGGAGAAATTCACCCCTCCACTTT.

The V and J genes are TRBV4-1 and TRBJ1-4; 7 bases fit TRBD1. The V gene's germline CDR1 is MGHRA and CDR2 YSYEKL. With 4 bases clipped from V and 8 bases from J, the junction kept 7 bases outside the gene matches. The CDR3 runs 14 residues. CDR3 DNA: TGCGCCAGCAGCCCCCGACAGGGCGAGGAAAAACTGTTTTTT. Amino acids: CASSPRQGEEKLFF.

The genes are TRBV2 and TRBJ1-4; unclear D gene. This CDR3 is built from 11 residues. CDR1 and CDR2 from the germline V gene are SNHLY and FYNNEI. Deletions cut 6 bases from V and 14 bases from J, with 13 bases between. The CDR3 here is CASRLEGGLFF. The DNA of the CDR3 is TGTGCCAGCAGGCTCGAGGGAGGGCTGTTTTTT.

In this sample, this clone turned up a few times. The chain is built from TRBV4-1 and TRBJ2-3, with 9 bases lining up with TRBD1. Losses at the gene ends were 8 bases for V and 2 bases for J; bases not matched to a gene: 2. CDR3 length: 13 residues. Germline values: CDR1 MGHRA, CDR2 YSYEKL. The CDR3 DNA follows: TGCGCCAGCCGGGACAGGGTCACAGATACGCAGTATTTT. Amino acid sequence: CASRDRVTDTQYF.

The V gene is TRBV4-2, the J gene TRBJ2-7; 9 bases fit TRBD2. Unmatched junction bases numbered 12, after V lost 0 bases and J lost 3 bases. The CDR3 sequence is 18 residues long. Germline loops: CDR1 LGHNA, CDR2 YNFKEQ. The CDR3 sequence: CASSQEVMSGGYRYEQYF. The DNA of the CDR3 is TGTGCCAGCAGCCAAGAAGTAATGAGCGGGGGGTACCGCTACGAGCAGTACTTC.

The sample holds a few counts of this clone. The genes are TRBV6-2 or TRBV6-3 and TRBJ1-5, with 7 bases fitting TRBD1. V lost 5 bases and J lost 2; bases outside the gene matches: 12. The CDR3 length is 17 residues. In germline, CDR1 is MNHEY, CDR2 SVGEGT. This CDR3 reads CASSPLQGRGGNQPQHF. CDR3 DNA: TGTGCCAGCAGTCCACTACAGGGGCGCGGGGGCAATCAGCCCCAGCATTTT.

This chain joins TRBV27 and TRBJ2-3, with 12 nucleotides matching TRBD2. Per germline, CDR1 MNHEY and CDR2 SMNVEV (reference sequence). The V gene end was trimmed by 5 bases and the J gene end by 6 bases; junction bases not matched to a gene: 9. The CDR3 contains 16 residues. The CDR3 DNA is TGTGCCAGCAGTCGGACTAGCGGGGTTCTACAGGATACGCAGTATTTT. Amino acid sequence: CASSRTSGVLQDTQYF.

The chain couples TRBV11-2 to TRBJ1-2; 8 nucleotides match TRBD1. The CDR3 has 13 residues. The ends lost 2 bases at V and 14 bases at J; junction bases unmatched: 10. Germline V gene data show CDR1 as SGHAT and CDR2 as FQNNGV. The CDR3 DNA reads TGTGCCAGCAGCTTAAGTCGCGGACAGGGCTGTACCTTC. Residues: CASSLSRGQGCTF.

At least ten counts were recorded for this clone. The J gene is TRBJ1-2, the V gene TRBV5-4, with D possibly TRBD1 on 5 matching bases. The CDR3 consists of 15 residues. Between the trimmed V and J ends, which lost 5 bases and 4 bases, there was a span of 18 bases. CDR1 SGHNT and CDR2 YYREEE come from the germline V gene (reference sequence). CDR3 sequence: CASRAGSAGLYGYTF. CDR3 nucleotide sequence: TGTGCCAGCAGGGCAGGATCGGCAGGGCTCTATGGCTACACCTTC.

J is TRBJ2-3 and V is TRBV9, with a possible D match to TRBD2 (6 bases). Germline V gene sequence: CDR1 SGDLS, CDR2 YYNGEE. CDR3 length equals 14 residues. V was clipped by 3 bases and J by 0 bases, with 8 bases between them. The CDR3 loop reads CASSAGRSTDTQYF. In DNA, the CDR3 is TGTGCCAGCAGCGCAGGGAGGAGCACAGATACGCAGTATTTT.

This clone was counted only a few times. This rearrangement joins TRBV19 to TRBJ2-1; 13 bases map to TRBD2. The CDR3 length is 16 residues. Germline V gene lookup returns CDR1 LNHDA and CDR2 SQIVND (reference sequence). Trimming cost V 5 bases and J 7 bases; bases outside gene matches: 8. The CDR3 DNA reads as TGTGCCAGTAGTGCTGGACGGACTAGCGGGGGAAATGAGCAGTTCTTC. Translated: CASSAGRTSGGNEQFF.

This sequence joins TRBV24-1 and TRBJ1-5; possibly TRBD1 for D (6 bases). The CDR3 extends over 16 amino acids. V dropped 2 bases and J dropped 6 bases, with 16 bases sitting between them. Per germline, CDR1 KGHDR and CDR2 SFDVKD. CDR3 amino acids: CATSDSGPGVSQPQHF. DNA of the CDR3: TGTGCCACCAGTGATTCAGGCCCAGGGGTCTCTCAGCCCCAGCATTTT.

CDR3 protein: CASSDPRDRGHGYTF. Written as DNA, the CDR3 is TGTGCCAGCAGTGACCCGAGGGACAGGGGGCATGGCTACACCTTC. This rearrangement joins TRBV6-1 to TRBJ1-2; 12 bases line up with TRBD1. Germline trimming cut 3 bases from V and 6 bases from J; bases unmatched to any gene: 5. The CDR3 sequence is 15 residues long. Germline loops: CDR1 MNHNS, CDR2 SASEGT.

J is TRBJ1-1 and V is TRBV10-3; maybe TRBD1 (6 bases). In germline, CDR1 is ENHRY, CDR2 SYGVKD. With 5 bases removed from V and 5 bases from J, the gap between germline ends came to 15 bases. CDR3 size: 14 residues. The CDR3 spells CAISSDRSGTEAFF. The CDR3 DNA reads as TGTGCCATCAGTTCCGACAGGTCCGGTACTGAAGCTTTCTTT.

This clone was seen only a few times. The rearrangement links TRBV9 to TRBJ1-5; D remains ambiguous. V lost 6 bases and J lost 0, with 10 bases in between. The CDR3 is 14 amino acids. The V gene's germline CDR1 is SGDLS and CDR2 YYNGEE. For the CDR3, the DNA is TGTGCCAGCAACTCCGGAGATAGCAATCAGCCCCAGCATTTT. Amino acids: CASNSGDSNQPQHF.

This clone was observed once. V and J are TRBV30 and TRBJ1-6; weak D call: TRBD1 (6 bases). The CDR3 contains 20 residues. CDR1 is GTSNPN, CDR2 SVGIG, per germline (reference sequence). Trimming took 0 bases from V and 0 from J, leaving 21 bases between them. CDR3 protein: CAWSVPRGRGRSSYNSPLHF. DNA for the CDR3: TGTGCCTGGAGTGTACCCCGGGGCAGGGGAAGGAGCTCCTATAATTCACCCCTCCACTTT.

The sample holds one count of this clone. DNA for the CDR3: TGTGCCAGCAGCTTAGGGCCGGGGTGGAACACTGAAGCTTTCTTT. Its protein is CASSLGPGWNTEAFF. The chain combines TRBV11-2 with TRBJ1-1; D uncertain. CDR1 and CDR2 from the germline V gene are SGHAT and FQNNGV. The CDR3 sequence is 15 residues long. Trimming took 1 base from V and 1 from J, leaving 10 bases between them.

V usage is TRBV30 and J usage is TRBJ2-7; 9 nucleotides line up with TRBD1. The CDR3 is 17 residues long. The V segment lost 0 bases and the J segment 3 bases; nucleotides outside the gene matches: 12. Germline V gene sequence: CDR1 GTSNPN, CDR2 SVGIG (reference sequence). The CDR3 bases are TGTGCCTGGAGTGTACGTAGCATCTCGGGACAGGGCTACGAGCAGTACGTC. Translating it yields CAWSVRSISGQGYEQYV.